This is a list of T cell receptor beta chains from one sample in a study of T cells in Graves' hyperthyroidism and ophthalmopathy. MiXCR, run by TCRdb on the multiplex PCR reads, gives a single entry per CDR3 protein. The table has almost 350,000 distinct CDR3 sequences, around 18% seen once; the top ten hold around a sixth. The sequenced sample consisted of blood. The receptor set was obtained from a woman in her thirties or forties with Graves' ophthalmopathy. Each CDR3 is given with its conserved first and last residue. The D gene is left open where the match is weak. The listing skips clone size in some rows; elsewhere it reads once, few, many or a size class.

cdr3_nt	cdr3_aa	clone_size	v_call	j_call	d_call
TGTGCCAGCAGCTTATCCCCAGCGGGCTACGAGCAGTACTTC	CASSLSPAGYEQYF	.	TRBV28	TRBJ2-7	.
TGTGCCAGCAGTGAATACACGTTCCAAGAGACCCAGTACTTC	CASSEYTFQETQYF	many	TRBV6-1	TRBJ2-5	.
TGTGCCAGCAAGAGGTTCGGAGAAGAGACCCAGTACTTC	CASKRFGEETQYF	many	TRBV7-2	TRBJ2-5	.
TGCGCCAGCAGCCGCGGACAGGGGTACGAGCAGTACTTC	CASSRGQGYEQYF	.	TRBV4-1	TRBJ2-7	TRBD1
TGTGCCAGTAGTGTTGCCCCGGGACAGGGGGCCTCTGGGGCCAACGTCCTGACTTTC	CASSVAPGQGASGANVLTF	.	TRBV19	TRBJ2-6	TRBD1
TGTGCCTGGAGTGCCTGGGGCAGGGGATACGGAAACACCATATATTTT	CAWSAWGRGYGNTIYF	few	TRBV30	TRBJ1-3	.
TGTGCCAGCAGCTTAGTCCGCTCGGCGGGCACTGAAGCTTTCTTT	CASSLVRSAGTEAFF	many	TRBV11-2	TRBJ1-1	.
TGCAGTGCTAGACGGACTAGCGGGAGGTACCGGGAGTACGAGCAGTACTTC	CSARRTSGRYREYEQYF	many	TRBV20-1	TRBJ2-7	TRBD2
TGCGCCAGCAGCCCCTCGGCGGCTTGGGAGACCCAGTACTTC	CASSPSAAWETQYF	many	TRBV5-1	TRBJ2-5	.
TGCAGTGCTAGGGGAGCTTCGGGGGCCCCTGAAGCTTTCTTT	CSARGASGAPEAFF	few	TRBV20-1	TRBJ1-1	.
TGTGCCAGCAGCACCCTTCAGGGATGGGACACTGAAGCTTTCTTT	CASSTLQGWDTEAFF	many	TRBV5-4	TRBJ1-1	.
TGTGCCAGCAGCTTGCCCCCGCAAGGGGGCGGCGAGACCCAGTACTTC	CASSLPPQGGGETQYF	many	TRBV11-2	TRBJ2-5	TRBD1
TGTGCCAGCAAGGTTGTTCCAGAGATCCACGAGCAATACTTC	CASKVVPEIHEQYF	many	TRBV2	TRBJ2-7	.
TGTGCCAGCAGTGAGACTTATAATTCACCCCTCCACTTT	CASSETYNSPLHF	many	TRBV6-1	TRBJ1-6	.
TGTGCCAGCAGTTCTGGGACAGCCAGACCGGGAGAGACCCAGTACTTC	CASSSGTARPGETQYF	few	TRBV6-2/TRBV6-3	TRBJ2-5	TRBD1
TGTGCCAGCCGACAGGCTAACTATGGCTACACCTTC	CASRQANYGYTF	many	TRBV2	TRBJ1-2	.
TGTGCCAGCAGTACCACAGGGTCGGCTGGGGCCAACGTCCTGACTTTC	CASSTTGSAGANVLTF	many	TRBV12-3/TRBV12-4	TRBJ2-6	.
TGTGCCAGCAGTTACTTTGAACCAACAAGTCGGCAGTACTTC	CASSYFEPTSRQYF	many	TRBV6-2/TRBV6-3	TRBJ2-7	.
TGTGCCAGCAGACCAAGGACAGGGATGGAGGAGACCCAGTACTTC	CASRPRTGMEETQYF	.	TRBV6-1	TRBJ2-5	TRBD1
TGTGCCAGCAGTTGGCCAGGCAACGAGCAGTACTTC	CASSWPGNEQYF	many	TRBV6-2/TRBV6-3	TRBJ2-7	.
TGCAGTGCTAGGTTCATCGGCGAGCAGTACTTC	CSARFIGEQYF	many	TRBV20-1	TRBJ2-7	.
TGTGCCAGTAGTATTGCAGGGCAAGCTTTCTTT	CASSIAGQAFF	many	TRBV19	TRBJ1-1	.
TGTGCCACTAAAAAGGTAGGGGGGAGTATCTACGAGCAGTACTTC	CATKKVGGSIYEQYF	many	TRBV19	TRBJ2-7	.
TGCGCCAGCAGTAGCTTGCGGGAAAGCGTCTACGAGCAGTACTTC	CASSSLRESVYEQYF	many	TRBV5-1	TRBJ2-7	.
TGTGCCAGCAGTGAATTGGGCTATGGCTACACCTTC	CASSELGYGYTF	many	TRBV6-1	TRBJ1-2	.
TGTGCCAGCAGCCCGTTCCAAGAGACCCAGTACTTC	CASSPFQETQYF	many	TRBV6-2/TRBV6-3	TRBJ2-5	.
TGTGCCTGTAGACCCCGGGCCGTTGAAGCTTTCTTT	CACRPRAVEAFF	many	TRBV30	TRBJ1-1	.
TGCGCCAGCAGCCAATCGCCTGATAATAGCAATCAGCCCCAGCATTTT	CASSQSPDNSNQPQHF	many	TRBV4-1	TRBJ1-5	.
TGTGCCAGCAGTTCGGGTAGGGGTACAGGCCAAGAGACCCAGTACTTC	CASSSGRGTGQETQYF	many	TRBV6-5	TRBJ2-5	.
TGTGCCAGCAGTGAATTCCTGCTGAACACTGAAGCTTTCTTT	CASSEFLLNTEAFF	many	TRBV6-1	TRBJ1-1	.
TGCAGCGTTGAAGCTACTGGGACAGGATCCTACGAGCAGTACTTC	CSVEATGTGSYEQYF	many	TRBV29-1	TRBJ2-7	TRBD1
TGTGCCAGCAGCTTATTCGGCGGGAGAGGGGTCGAGACCCAGTACTTC	CASSLFGGRGVETQYF	.	TRBV7-3	TRBJ2-5	TRBD2
TGTGCCAGCAGTTTAGAAGGGCGGAATGAAGCTTTCTTT	CASSLEGRNEAFF	many	TRBV12-3/TRBV12-4	TRBJ1-1	.
TGTGCCAGCAGCTTAGTCGGTGGTCAAGAGACCCAGTACTTC	CASSLVGGQETQYF	many	TRBV11-2	TRBJ2-5	.
TGCGCCAGCGCTCCCTGGGAGGACTCCTACGAGCAGTACTTC	CASAPWEDSYEQYF	.	TRBV5-1	TRBJ2-7	.
TGTGCCAGCAGCGTATTCGAGGGAATAGATGGCTACACCTTC	CASSVFEGIDGYTF	.	TRBV9	TRBJ1-2	.
TGTGCCAGCAGTTTAATCGGGTTGCACGAGCAGTACTTC	CASSLIGLHEQYF	many	TRBV12-3/TRBV12-4	TRBJ2-7	.
TGTGCCACGGCCGGGACAGTGAACACCGGGGAGCTGTTTTTT	CATAGTVNTGELFF	many	TRBV6-1	TRBJ2-2	TRBD1
TGTGCCACCCGGGACACCAACTACGAGCAGTACTTC	CATRDTNYEQYF	few	TRBV3-1	TRBJ2-7	.